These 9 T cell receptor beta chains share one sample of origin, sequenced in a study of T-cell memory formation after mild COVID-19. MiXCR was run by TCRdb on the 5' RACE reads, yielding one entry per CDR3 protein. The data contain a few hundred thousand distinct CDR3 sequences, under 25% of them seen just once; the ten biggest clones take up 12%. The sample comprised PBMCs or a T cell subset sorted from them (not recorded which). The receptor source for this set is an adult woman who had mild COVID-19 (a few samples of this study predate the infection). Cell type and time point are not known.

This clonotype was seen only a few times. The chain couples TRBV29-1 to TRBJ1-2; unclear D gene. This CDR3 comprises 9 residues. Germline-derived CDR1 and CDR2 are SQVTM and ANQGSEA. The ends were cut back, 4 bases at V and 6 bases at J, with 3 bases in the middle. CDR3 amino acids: CSVGDGYTF. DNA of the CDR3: TGCAGCGTTGGGGATGGCTACACCTTC.

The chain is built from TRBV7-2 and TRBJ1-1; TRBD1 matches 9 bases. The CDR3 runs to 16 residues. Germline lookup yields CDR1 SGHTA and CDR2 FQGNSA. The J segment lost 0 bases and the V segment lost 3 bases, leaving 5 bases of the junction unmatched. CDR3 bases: TGTGCCAGCAGCTTTACAGGGACAGGGATGAACACTGAAGCTTTCTTT. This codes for CASSFTGTGMNTEAFF. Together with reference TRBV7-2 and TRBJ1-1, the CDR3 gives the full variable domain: GAGVSQSPSNKVTEKGKDVELRCDPISGHTALYWYRQSLGQGLEFLIYFQGNSAPDKSGLPSDRFSAERTGGSVSTLTIQRTQQEDSAVYLCASSFTGTGMNTEAFFGQGTRLTVV.

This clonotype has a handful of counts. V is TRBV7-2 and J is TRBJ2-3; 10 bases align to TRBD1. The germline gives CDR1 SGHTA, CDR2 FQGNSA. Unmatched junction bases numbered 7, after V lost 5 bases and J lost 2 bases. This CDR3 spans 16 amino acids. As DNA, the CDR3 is TGTGCCAGCAGCCCGACAGGGGGCCGTTCCACAGATACGCAGTATTTT. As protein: CASSPTGGRSTDTQYF.

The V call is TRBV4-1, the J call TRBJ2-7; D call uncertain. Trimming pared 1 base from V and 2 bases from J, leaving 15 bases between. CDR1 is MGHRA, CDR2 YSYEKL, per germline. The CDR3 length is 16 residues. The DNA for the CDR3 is TGCGCCAGCAGCCAAGGGCCGGTCCGTAGGCCCTACGAGCAGTACTTC. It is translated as CASSQGPVRRPYEQYF.

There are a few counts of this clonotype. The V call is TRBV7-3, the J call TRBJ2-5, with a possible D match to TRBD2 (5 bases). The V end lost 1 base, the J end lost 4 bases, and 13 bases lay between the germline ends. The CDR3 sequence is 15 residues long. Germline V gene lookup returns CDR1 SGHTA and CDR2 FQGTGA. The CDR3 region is CASSLNSRDGETQYF. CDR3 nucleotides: TGTGCCAGCAGCTTAAATTCGAGGGATGGAGAGACCCAGTACTTC.

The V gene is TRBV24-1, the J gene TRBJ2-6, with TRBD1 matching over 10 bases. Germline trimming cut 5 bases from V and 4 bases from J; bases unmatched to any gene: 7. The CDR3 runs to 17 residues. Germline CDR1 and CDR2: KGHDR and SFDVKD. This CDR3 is CATSARTGGAGANVLTF. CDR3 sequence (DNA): TGTGCCACCAGTGCCAGGACAGGGGGAGCAGGGGCCAACGTCCTGACTTTC.

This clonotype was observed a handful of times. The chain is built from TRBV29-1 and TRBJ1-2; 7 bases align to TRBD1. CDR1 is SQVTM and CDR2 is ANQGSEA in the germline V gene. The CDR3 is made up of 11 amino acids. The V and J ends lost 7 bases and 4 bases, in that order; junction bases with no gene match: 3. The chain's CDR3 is CSGQGGYGYTF. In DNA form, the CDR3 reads TGCAGCGGACAGGGCGGCTATGGCTACACCTTC.

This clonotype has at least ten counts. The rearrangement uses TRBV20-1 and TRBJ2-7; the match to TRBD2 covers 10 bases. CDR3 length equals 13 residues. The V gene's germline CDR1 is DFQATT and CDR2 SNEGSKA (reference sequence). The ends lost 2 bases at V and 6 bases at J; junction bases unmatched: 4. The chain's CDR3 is CSARSSGSTEQYF. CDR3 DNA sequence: TGCAGTGCTAGATCTAGCGGGAGTACCGAGCAGTACTTC.

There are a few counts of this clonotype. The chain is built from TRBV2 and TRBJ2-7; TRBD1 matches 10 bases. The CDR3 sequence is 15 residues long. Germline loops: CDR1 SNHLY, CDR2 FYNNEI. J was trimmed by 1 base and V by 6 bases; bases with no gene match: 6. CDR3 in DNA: TGTGCCAGCAGGGCAGGGACAGGGGTTTCCTACGAGCAGTACTTC. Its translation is CASRAGTGVSYEQYF.